This is a list of T cell receptor beta chains from one sample in a study of CD8 T cells in ankylosing spondylitis. One entry per CDR3 protein results from TCRdb running MiXCR on the 5' RACE reads. The table lists about 140,000 distinct CDR3 sequences, around a third of them singletons. The sequenced sample was synovial fluid, either unsorted or a sorted T cell fraction (not recorded which). These receptors were collected from a male donor with ankylosing spondylitis. Both conserved end residues are part of each CDR3. Fields, in order: CDR3 protein, CDR3 DNA, V gene, clone size, D gene, J gene. A D gene is named only where the DNA matches it firmly. Only some rows state a clone size, as once, few, many or a class for expanded clones.

CASSLRDLTADTQYF,TGTGCCAGCAGCTTGCGGGACTTAACAGCAGATACGCAGTATTTT,TRBV5-5,NA,NA,TRBJ2-3
CASSYPGGKTQYF,TGTGCCAGCAGTTACCCAGGGGGCAAGACCCAGTACTTC,TRBV6-2/TRBV6-3,NA,TRBD1,TRBJ2-5
CASSRRANSYEQYF,TGTGCCAGCAGCCGCAGGGCCAACTCCTACGAGCAGTACTTC,TRBV11-2,NA,NA,TRBJ2-7
CASSQDSEQFF,TGTGCCAGCAGCCAAGATAGTGAGCAGTTCTTC,TRBV4-2,NA,NA,TRBJ2-1
CASSLKRVAGELFF,TGTGCCAGCAGCCTCAAGAGGGTTGCCGGGGAGCTGTTTTTT,TRBV7-9,many,NA,TRBJ2-2
CASSSSSGTLYEQYF,TGTGCCAGCAGTTCCTCTTCCGGGACACTCTACGAGCAGTACTTC,TRBV28,NA,NA,TRBJ2-7
CASSPPSYNEQFF,TGTGCCAGCAGCCCCCCGAGTTACAATGAGCAGTTCTTC,TRBV9,many,NA,TRBJ2-1
CSARPIRQGAYNEQFF,TGCAGTGCTAGACCGATACGACAGGGCGCCTACAATGAGCAGTTCTTC,TRBV20-1,NA,TRBD1,TRBJ2-1
CASSTRGLAGRDSGANVLTF,TGTGCCAGCAGTACCCGAGGGCTAGCGGGTCGAGACTCTGGGGCCAACGTCCTGACTTTC,TRBV6-2/TRBV6-3,NA,TRBD2,TRBJ2-6
CASSLAQGNYEQYF,TGCGCCAGCAGCTTGGCTCAGGGGAACTACGAGCAGTACTTC,TRBV5-1,NA,NA,TRBJ2-7
CASSGAVGTGELFF,TGTGCCAGCAGCGGCGCGGTGGGGACCGGGGAGCTGTTTTTT,TRBV3-1,NA,NA,TRBJ2-2
CASSSGTGGRETQYF,TGTGCCAGCAGCTCAGGGACAGGGGGCCGAGAGACCCAGTACTTC,TRBV7-9,many,TRBD1,TRBJ2-5
CASSRWQVIPFEAFF,TGTGCCAGTAGCCGTTGGCAGGTCATCCCCTTTGAAGCTTTCTTT,TRBV19,NA,NA,TRBJ1-1
CSALVAGAGGYEQYF,TGCAGTGCCCTAGTGGCCGGGGCAGGGGGCTACGAGCAGTACTTC,TRBV20-1,few,TRBD1,TRBJ2-7
CASSLRGLNTGELFF,TGTGCCAGCAGCTTACGCGGCTTGAACACCGGGGAGCTGTTTTTT,TRBV7-8,NA,NA,TRBJ2-2
CASSSQPGLAGETQYF,TGTGCCAGCAGCTCCCAACCGGGACTAGCGGGAGAGACCCAGTACTTC,TRBV6-2/TRBV6-3,many,TRBD2,TRBJ2-5
CASSFGLALVDEQYF,TGTGCCAGCAGTTTCGGACTAGCTTTAGTCGACGAGCAGTACTTC,TRBV7-9,many,TRBD2,TRBJ2-7
CASSSGTLPLFF,TGCGCCAGCAGCTCCGGGACGCTTCCCCTGTTTTTT,TRBV5-1,NA,NA,TRBJ1-4
CASSLTPGVVDYNEQFF,TGTGCCAGCAGCTTAACCCCGGGAGTGGTGGACTACAATGAGCAGTTCTTC,TRBV7-3,NA,NA,TRBJ2-1
CSAGDRVAMADTQYF,TGCAGTGCCGGGGACAGGGTGGCGATGGCAGATACGCAGTATTTT,TRBV20-1,many,TRBD1,TRBJ2-3
CASRANQRGSPLHF,TGTGCCAGCAGAGCCAATCAGAGGGGTTCACCCCTCCACTTT,TRBV6-1,NA,NA,TRBJ1-6
CASMRLGAGEQYF,TGTGCCAGCATGAGGCTGGGGGCAGGGGAGCAGTACTTC,TRBV12-3/TRBV12-4,few,NA,TRBJ2-7
CASSQDSGGRSPLHF,TGCGCCAGCAGCCAAGACTCAGGGGGTCGATCACCCCTCCACTTT,TRBV4-3,NA,TRBD1,TRBJ1-6
CASSFEGADYGYTF,TGTGCCAGCAGTTTCGAGGGGGCGGATTATGGCTACACCTTC,TRBV12-3/TRBV12-4,few,TRBD1,TRBJ1-2
CASSLWTVNEQFF,TGTGCCAGCAGTCTCTGGACAGTTAATGAGCAGTTCTTC,TRBV12-3/TRBV12-4,few,NA,TRBJ2-1
CASTWGGGISKNIQYF,TGTGCCAGCACCTGGGGGGGCGGAATTTCCAAAAACATTCAGTACTTC,TRBV7-4,NA,NA,TRBJ2-4
CASTSGTGIYNEQFF,TGTGCCAGCACCTCCGGGACAGGAATCTACAATGAGCAGTTCTTC,TRBV5-5,NA,TRBD1,TRBJ2-1
CASSLQDSRVDTQYF,TGCGCCAGCAGCTTGCAGGACAGTAGAGTAGATACGCAGTATTTT,TRBV5-1,few,NA,TRBJ2-3
CSYYRQGRTEAFF,TGCAGCTACTACCGACAGGGTAGAACTGAAGCTTTCTTT,TRBV29-1,few,TRBD1,TRBJ1-1
CASSYKVNQPQHF,TGTGCCAGCAGCTATAAAGTGAATCAGCCCCAGCATTTT,TRBV11-2,few,NA,TRBJ1-5
CASGPGTGGVDEQFF,TGTGCTAGTGGCCCCGGGACAGGGGGTGTCGATGAGCAGTTCTTC,TRBV12-5,NA,TRBD1,TRBJ2-1
CASSLLDRDDTEAFF,TGTGCCAGTAGTCTCTTGGACAGGGATGACACTGAAGCTTTCTTT,TRBV19,NA,TRBD1,TRBJ1-1
CASSPSGGAPRKDTEAFF,TGCGCCAGCAGCCCCAGTGGGGGAGCGCCCAGAAAGGACACTGAAGCTTTCTTT,TRBV5-1,NA,NA,TRBJ1-1
CASRRGQDTSGGETQYF,TGCGCCAGCAGACGGGGACAGGATACCTCAGGTGGAGAGACCCAGTACTTC,TRBV5-1,few,TRBD1,TRBJ2-5
CSARGLNTEAFF,TGCAGCGCTAGGGGGCTGAACACTGAAGCTTTCTTT,TRBV29-1,NA,TRBD1,TRBJ1-1
CASSPTGGGGATDTQYF,TGTGCCAGCAGTCCCACTGGGGGCGGGGGAGCCACAGATACGCAGTATTTT,TRBV7-9,NA,NA,TRBJ2-3
CASSTISGANVLTF,TGTGCCAGCAGTACAATCTCTGGGGCCAACGTCCTGACTTTC,TRBV6-1,NA,NA,TRBJ2-6
CASSPEGAWAKNIQYF,TGTGCCAGCAGTCCGGAGGGGGCTTGGGCCAAAAACATTCAGTACTTC,TRBV27,NA,NA,TRBJ2-4
CASSPGYGYTF,TGTGCCAGCAGCCCCGGATATGGCTACACCTTC,TRBV7-9,few,NA,TRBJ1-2
CAITPTSGSSYEQYF,TGTGCCATCACTCCCACTAGCGGGAGCTCCTACGAGCAGTACTTC,TRBV10-3,NA,TRBD2,TRBJ2-7
CATATSGNTIYF,TGTGCCACAGCCACCTCTGGAAACACCATATATTTT,TRBV12-3/TRBV12-4,few,NA,TRBJ1-3
CASRYTSAGGPNEQFF,NA,TRBV2,NA,NA,TRBJ2-1
CASSQRGKEEKLFF,TGCGCCAGCAGCCAACGTGGGAAGGAAGAAAAACTGTTTTTT,TRBV4-1,NA,NA,TRBJ1-4
CASSPIGQFYEQYF,TGTGCCAGCAGCCCAATCGGACAGTTCTACGAGCAGTACTTC,TRBV7-2,NA,NA,TRBJ2-7
CSGRLAGNEQFF,TGCAGCGGTCGACTAGCGGGCAATGAGCAGTTCTTC,TRBV29-1,few,TRBD2,TRBJ2-1
CASTRGSWDEQYF,TGTGCCAGCACACGGGGCTCCTGGGACGAGCAGTACTTC,TRBV7-2,few,NA,TRBJ2-7
CASSELSETQYF,TGTGCCAGCAGTGAGCTCTCCGAGACCCAGTACTTC,TRBV6-2/TRBV6-3,NA,NA,TRBJ2-5
CASSPPLGQPQHF,TGTGCCAGCAGCCCCCCATTAGGGCAGCCCCAGCATTTT,TRBV3-1,many,NA,TRBJ1-5
CASGGGLGETQYF,TGTGCCAGCGGCGGGGGGCTCGGAGAGACCCAGTACTTC,TRBV28,few,TRBD2,TRBJ2-5
CASRQEFGGYEQYF,TGTGCCAGCAGACAGGAGTTCGGCGGCTACGAGCAGTACTTC,TRBV6-1,NA,NA,TRBJ2-7
CSASPWGQLNPNIQYF,TGCAGTGCTAGCCCGTGGGGACAGCTCAACCCCAACATTCAGTACTTC,TRBV20-1,many,TRBD1,TRBJ2-4